Reported below is one TCR beta chain. Its matching antigen is unknown. This entry is derived from a study of somatic mutations in cytotoxic T cells in rheumatoid arthritis. The CDR3 runs to 15 residues. Germline V gene lookup returns CDR1 SNHLY and CDR2 FYNNEI. V was pared by 6 bases and J by 1 base, with 15 bases between. General study findings and limits: Within the rheumatoid arthritis patients, CD8+ clonality went up as age increased (Spearman r=0.49). The same was not true of the healthy controls.

Some clones are missing from TCRdb's copy, which holds only in-frame ones; the method was immunoSEQ multiplex PCR. The sample carries some 17,000 clones, over 60% recorded once. The TCR originated in an adult with rheumatoid arthritis. The chain uses TRBV2 and TRBJ1-1; D not certain. The sample was CD8+ T cells sorted from blood. Here the CDR3 reads CASRRTGSSNTEAFF. CDR3 nucleotides: TGTGCCAGCAGGCGAACCGGGTCCTCGAACACTGAAGCTTTCTTT.